The present TCR beta chain was sequenced within a study of T cells in narcolepsy (dated by TCRdb to the late 2010s). As for the study more broadly: The study enrolled patients with narcolepsy type 1 or type 2 (NT1, NT2) together with healthy control donors. The study sought autoreactive T cells targeting hypocretin neuron self-antigens (hypocretin, TRIB2) in narcolepsy patients, using TCR Vbeta sequencing to track clonotypes in blood and CSF. Overall study outcomes, separate from this receptor: Numbers of sequenced blood memory CD4+ clonotypes were comparable, averaging approximately 42,000 in patients and about 33,000 in controls. Plots that compared CSF and blood CD4+ T cell clonotypes from the same patient highlighted HCRT-specific and TRIB2-specific autoreactive clonotypes. Certain blood memory CD4+ repertoires from patients and controls had no sequences that matched autoreactive T cell clones. According to the report, autoreactive clonotypes were detected serially in the blood of the same patients and of different patients, but not in healthy controls.

Memory CD4+ T cells were sorted ex vivo from peripheral blood of narcolepsy patients and healthy controls for TCR Vbeta sequencing. The CDR3 contains 15 residues, cysteine and phenylalanine counted. Only the CDR3 region is kept as DNA, spanning 45 bases read in frame from base 1. For this chain, trimming is 4 bases at the V end and 1 base at the J end, and the number of junction bases without a gene match is 6. The germline V gene (reference sequence) sets CDR1 to SGHKS and CDR2 to YYEKEE. Library preparation used the immunoSEQ multiplex PCR assay. TCRdb obtained this table from immuneACCESS and retained in-frame rearrangements with V and J assigned. These tables miss some clones; where compared with another copy, unresolved V genes account for less than half of the shortfall, and the remainder is unexplained. The sample table lists 30,000 to 40,000 clones, more than 75% of them with a count of one. Nearly 2.5% of the sample rests with the top ten.

Concerning this clone: What this receptor recognizes is not known. No clone much larger than this one lies a single base away; base qualities are absent.

Sequencing was performed on CD45RA- memory CD4+ T cells from PBMCs. This sample's cell subset or site label indicates: memory T cells sorted ex vivo from peripheral blood. This TCR came from a human donor with narcolepsy. The V and J genes are TRBV5-5 and TRBJ1-1, with TRBD1 matching 8 junction bases. The encoded CDR3 is CASSMTGTGNTEAFF. In nucleotides, the sequence is TGTGCCAGCAGCATGACCGGGACAGGGAACACTGAAGCTTTCTTT.